The clone carrying this T cell receptor (beta chain) has a single count. Its antigen is not identified. Relative to the germline gene, one junction end is altered; a read error may explain this. This sample stems from a study of blood T cells in healthy people across ages. Study-level results: Long-lived donors had more naive CD4+ cells and higher diversity than aged donors.

The CDR3 contains 13 residues. Germline lookup yields CDR1 DFQATT and CDR2 SNEGSKA (reference sequence). PCR was performed a second time for about 7 to 11 cycles using a sample-barcoded 5' primer and a J-beta primer mix. MiXCR, applied by TCRdb to the 5' RACE reads, yields one record per CDR3 protein. The table shows over a million distinct CDR3 sequences, with 25% occurring only once. The same specimen was also included in a second study, on T cells of mothers and their children.

The chain has TRBV20-1 and TRBJ2-4; 10 bases are shared with TRBD2. This clonotype originated in a girl aged 2-9 years in good health. The sequenced material came from blood. The CDR3 DNA is TGCAGTGTTAGAGGCAGGACTAGCGGATCGCAGTACTTC. This gives the protein CSVRGRTSGSQYF.